Listed below are T cell receptor beta chains from one sample, sequenced in a study of chemoradiotherapy in HPV16-positive cancers. The repertoire was sequenced with immunoSEQ multiplex PCR; TCRdb's copy has only in-frame clones and lacks some. The sample contains roughly 12,000 clones, about two thirds of which appear only once. This specimen was taken from a patient who underwent chemoradiotherapy. These receptors originate from a human donor with HPV-associated anogenital cancer. CDR3s include the opening cysteine and the closing phenylalanine or tryptophan. The D gene is left open where the match is weak. Only some rows state a clone size, as once, few, many or a class for expanded clones.

V gene	D gene	J gene	CDR3 length	clone size	CDR3 protein	CDR3 DNA
TRBV11-2	-	TRBJ2-3	14	-	CASSFPRGTDTQYF	TGTGCCAGCAGCTTTCCCCGGGGCACAGATACGCAGTATTTT
TRBV30	TRBD1	TRBJ1-5	15	-	CAWSGGQGINQPQHF	TGTGCCTGGAGTGGGGGACAGGGGATCAATCAGCCCCAGCATTTT
TRBV6-5	TRBD1	TRBJ1-1	15	few	CASSYNRGRNTEAFF	TGTGCCAGCAGTTACAACAGGGGGCGAAACACTGAAGCTTTCTTT
TRBV30	TRBD1	TRBJ1-4	14	-	CAWSGKGAWEKLFF	TGTGCCTGGAGTGGGAAGGGGGCGTGGGAAAAACTGTTTTTT
TRBV28	-	TRBJ2-1	15	-	CASTPAGGVYNEQFF	TGTGCCAGCACCCCGGCGGGCGGAGTTTACAATGAGCAGTTCTTC
TRBV4-2	-	TRBJ2-7	15	-	CASSQERGVSYEQYF	TGTGCCAGCAGCCAAGAGCGTGGCGTTTCCTACGAGCAGTACTTC
TRBV27	-	TRBJ2-5	16	-	CASSFLRGYRRETQYF	TGTGCCAGCAGTTTCCTACGCGGTTACCGGCGAGAGACCCAGTACTTC
TRBV7-2	-	TRBJ2-3	15	-	CASSLAGQPTDTQYF	TGTGCCAGCAGCTTAGCCGGGCAGCCTACAGATACGCAGTATTTT
TRBV29-1	-	TRBJ1-3	13	-	CSVRNTAGNTIYF	TGCAGCGTTAGGAATACAGCTGGAAACACCATATATTTT
TRBV7-2	-	TRBJ2-5	12	-	CASSWDSSSGYF	TGTGCCAGCAGCTGGGACTCGAGTTCCGGGTACTTC
TRBV15	TRBD1	TRBJ2-5	15	-	CATSRADRGGETQYF	TGTGCCACCAGCAGAGCAGACAGGGGGGGCGAGACCCAGTACTTC
TRBV10-3	-	TRBJ2-1	16	-	CAISEDGSGSYNEQFF	TGTGCCATCAGTGAAGATGGTAGCGGTTCCTACAATGAGCAGTTCTTC
TRBV6-4	TRBD1	TRBJ2-3	16	-	CASSDSPDRGTDTQYF	TGTGCCAGCAGTGACTCACCGGACAGGGGGACAGATACGCAGTATTTT
TRBV5-4	TRBD2	TRBJ2-1	12	-	CASSLETGGQFF	TGTGCCAGCAGCTTGGAAACGGGAGGGCAGTTCTTC
TRBV28	-	TRBJ2-1	14	-	CASSGGSDYNEQFF	TGTGCCAGCAGTGGGGGTTCTGACTACAATGAGCAGTTCTTC
TRBV6-5	-	TRBJ1-2	14	-	CASRPTAQPYGYTF	TGTGCCAGCAGACCGACAGCACAACCGTATGGCTACACCTTC
TRBV11-2	-	TRBJ1-2	13	few	CASSSTGNYGYTF	TGTGCCAGCAGCTCCACAGGGAACTATGGCTACACCTTC
TRBV4-1	-	TRBJ2-1	17	-	CASSQTGPGATYNEQFF	TGCGCCAGCAGCCAAACGGGCCCAGGGGCGACCTACAATGAGCAGTTCTTC
TRBV6-1	-	TRBJ2-5	12	-	CASMKYQETQYF	TGTGCCAGCATGAAGTACCAAGAGACCCAGTACTTC
TRBV4-2	-	TRBJ2-7	19	-	CASSQDLKGLGGGSYEQYF	TGTGCCAGCAGCCAAGATCTAAAGGGCCTAGGGGGAGGCTCCTACGAGCAGTACTTC
TRBV7-2	TRBD2	TRBJ2-1	15	-	CASSGPLAGHNEQFF	TGTGCCAGCAGCGGGCCTTTAGCGGGACACAATGAGCAGTTCTTC
TRBV21-1	-	TRBJ2-7	16	-	CASTRTGTETSYEQYF	TGTGCCAGCACGCGAACGGGGACCGAAACTTCTTACGAGCAGTACTTC
TRBV30	-	TRBJ2-6	15	once	CAWGITGTGANVLTF	TGTGCCTGGGGAATTACAGGGACTGGGGCCAACGTCCTGACTTTC
TRBV6-1	TRBD2	TRBJ2-1	17	-	CASSEGPGLAGGGEQFF	TGTGCCAGCAGTGAAGGCCCCGGACTAGCGGGAGGAGGGGAGCAGTTCTTC
TRBV28	-	TRBJ2-6	17	once	CASSGEQHTSGANVLTF	TGTGCCAGCAGTGGCGAACAGCACACCTCTGGGGCCAACGTCCTGACTTTC
TRBV6-5	-	TRBJ2-7	11	-	CASSYLGEQYF	TGTGCCAGCAGTTACCTAGGGGAGCAGTACTTC
TRBV5-1	-	TRBJ1-1	15	-	CASSSDGTGITEAFF	TGCGCCAGCAGCTCGGATGGAACAGGGATCACTGAAGCTTTCTTT
TRBV5-4	TRBD1	TRBJ2-2	15	-	CASSPGTGNTGELFF	TGTGCCAGCAGCCCGGGGACAGGGAACACCGGGGAGCTGTTTTTT
TRBV6-1	-	TRBJ1-4	14	-	CASSEGGANEKLFF	TGTGCCAGCAGTGAGGGGGGGGCTAATGAAAAACTGTTTTTT
TRBV2	TRBD1	TRBJ1-5	17	-	CASSGSSGGTGSQPQHF	TGTGCCAGCAGTGGCTCCTCGGGGGGGACAGGGTCTCAGCCCCAGCATTTT
TRBV28	TRBD1	TRBJ1-3	14	-	CASIRDREGNTIYF	TGTGCCAGCATTCGAGACAGGGAGGGAAACACCATATATTTT
TRBV30	TRBD1	TRBJ2-5	13	-	CAWTGQGAREQYF	TGTGCCTGGACGGGACAGGGGGCCAGAGAGCAGTACTTC
TRBV9	-	TRBJ1-3	17	-	CASSERGGSISGNTIYF	TGTGCCAGCAGCGAGAGGGGGGGGTCGATCTCTGGAAACACCATATATTTT
TRBV27	TRBD1	TRBJ2-6	17	few	CASRTGGPSSGANVLTF	TGTGCCAGCAGAACAGGGGGCCCCAGCTCTGGGGCCAACGTCCTGACTTTC
TRBV4-1	TRBD2	TRBJ2-1	19	-	CASSPGGGTSGFTGDEQFF	TGCGCCAGCAGCCCCGGCGGAGGGACTAGCGGGTTTACCGGCGATGAGCAGTTCTTC
TRBV27	-	TRBJ1-2	14	-	CASKGGQGHYGYTF	TGTGCCAGTAAGGGGGGGCAGGGCCACTATGGCTACACCTTC
TRBV2	-	TRBJ1-4	14	once	CASTAGGANEKLFF	TGTGCCAGCACTGCCGGGGGGGCTAATGAAAAACTGTTTTTT
TRBV28	-	TRBJ1-2	13	-	CASSLITNYGYTF	TGTGCCAGCAGTCTAATTACTAACTATGGCTACACCTTC
TRBV5-5	-	TRBJ1-1	13	-	CASSFGQNTEAFF	TGTGCCAGCAGCTTCGGACAGAACACTGAAGCTTTCTTT
TRBV28	TRBD1	TRBJ2-1	13	few	CASSPGTVDEQFF	TGTGCCAGCAGTCCCGGGACAGTGGATGAGCAGTTCTTC
TRBV4-3	TRBD2	TRBJ2-6	18	-	CASSSGLAGEAGANVLTF	TGCGCCAGCAGCTCGGGACTAGCGGGAGAGGCTGGGGCCAACGTCCTGACTTTC
TRBV27	TRBD2	TRBJ2-7	13	-	CASKLAGAYEQYF	TGTGCCAGCAAGTTAGCGGGAGCCTACGAGCAGTACTTC
TRBV2	-	TRBJ1-6	11	-	CASSLDSPLHF	TGTGCCAGCAGTCTGGATTCACCCCTCCACTTT
TRBV10-3	-	TRBJ1-4	15	-	CAISAARAPDEKLFF	TGTGCCATCAGTGCGGCCAGGGCCCCTGACGAAAAACTGTTTTTT
TRBV27	TRBD1	TRBJ2-7	16	-	CASSSLVRDRTYEQYF	TGTGCCAGCAGCTCTCTTGTAAGGGACAGAACCTACGAGCAGTACTTC
TRBV28	-	TRBJ2-7	14	-	CASRKGRIDYEQYF	TGTGCCAGCAGGAAAGGACGAATAGACTACGAGCAGTACTTC
TRBV27	-	TRBJ1-2	12	medium-sized	CASSSGPTGYTF	TGTGCCAGCAGTTCGGGACCGACCGGCTACACCTTC
TRBV27	-	TRBJ2-1	14	-	CASSLGGQYNEQFF	TGTGCCAGCAGTCTAGGAGGGCAGTACAATGAGCAGTTCTTC
TRBV29-1	-	TRBJ2-2	14	-	CSAKDRRGTGELFF	TGCAGCGCGAAAGACAGGCGGGGAACCGGGGAGCTGTTTTTT
TRBV9	TRBD1	TRBJ1-4	20	once	CASSDGDRQGQEPTNEKLFF	TGTGCCAGCAGCGACGGGGATAGACAGGGGCAGGAACCAACTAATGAAAAACTGTTTTTT
TRBV28	-	TRBJ1-1	14	-	CASTLGTVGTEAFF	TGTGCCAGCACCCTGGGGACGGTGGGCACTGAAGCTTTCTTT
TRBV19	TRBD1	TRBJ2-7	15	-	CASSPAGTGGYEQYF	TGTGCCAGTAGTCCCGCCGGGACAGGGGGCTACGAGCAGTACTTC
TRBV30	-	TRBJ1-5	13	-	CAWSRQVDQPQHF	TGTGCCTGGAGTCGACAGGTGGATCAGCCCCAGCATTTT
TRBV11-2	-	TRBJ1-1	13	few	CASSFAVGTEAFF	TGTGCCAGCAGCTTCGCGGTTGGCACTGAAGCTTTCTTT
TRBV27	-	TRBJ2-1	12	-	CASRTSLNEQFF	TGTGCCAGCAGGACTAGTCTCAATGAGCAGTTCTTC